These 18 T cell receptor beta chains were all obtained from the same sample, sequenced in a study of shared clonotypes between healthy human individuals. The data were produced by immunoSEQ multiplex PCR, yet TCRdb's version contains in-frame clones alone and is incomplete. The data contain some 2.3 million clones, approximately 95% of them singletons. Sequencing was done on a sample of naive CD4+ T cells from PBMCs. Subset of the sample: CD45RA+ positively selected. All receptors derive from a man younger than 35 in good health. Some clones in this sample may be carry-over from other donors' samples.

The genes are TRBV5-1 and TRBJ2-5; maybe TRBD1 (5 bases). Germline CDR1 SGHRS, CDR2 YFSETQ. V gave up 3 bases and J gave up 2 bases, with 11 bases separating them. The CDR3 has 14 amino acids. The CDR3 DNA sequence: TGCGCCAGCAGCTCCCCAGACAGTCAAGAGACCCAGTACTTC. As protein: CASSSPDSQETQYF.

The chain carries TRBV7-3 and TRBJ2-3, with D tentatively TRBD2 (7 bases). This CDR3 contains 14 residues. With 5 bases removed from V and 4 bases from J, the gap between germline ends came to 13 bases. CDR1 and CDR2 (germline): SGHTA, FQGTGA. CDR3 nucleotide sequence: TGTGCCAGCAGCCAGGCGGGGGCCCCAGATACGCAGTATTTT. This translates into CASSQAGAPDTQYF.

The chain recombines TRBV19 with TRBJ2-5; 7 nucleotides line up with TRBD2. CDR1 and CDR2 from the germline V gene are LNHDA and SQIVND (reference sequence). The V segment lost 6 bases and the J segment 5 bases; nucleotides outside the gene matches: 9. The CDR3 totals 14 residues. The CDR3 DNA reads TGTGCCAGTAGGTCGGGGGGAGGAGGGGAGACCCAGTACTTC. This sequence encodes CASRSGGGGETQYF.

The chain couples TRBV28 to TRBJ1-1; maybe TRBD1 (5 bases). Germline lookup yields CDR1 MDHEN and CDR2 SYDVKM. CDR3 size: 14 residues. The V gene lost 5 bases and the J gene lost 10 bases, with 20 bases spanning the gap. In DNA, the CDR3 is TGTGCCAGCAGTCCACCCCCAGGGAGGGAGGTAGCTTTCTTT. Protein sequence: CASSPPPGREVAFF. The variable domain in full, completed from reference TRBV28 and TRBJ1-1, reads DVKVTQSSRYLVKRTGEKVFLECVQDMDHENMFWYRQDPGLGLRLIYFSYDVKMKEKGDIPEGYSVSREKKERFSLILESASTNQTSMYLCASSPPPGREVAFFGQGTRLTVV.

The chain uses TRBV27 and TRBJ1-2; a possible D gene is TRBD1 (5 bases). CDR3 length: 16 residues. Germline V CDR1 and CDR2: MNHEY, SMNVEV (reference sequence). Trimming left V 5 bases short and J 6 bases short, with 22 bases between. CDR3 protein: CASSNGPRRGGDGYTF. CDR3 coding DNA: TGTGCCAGCAGTAACGGACCCCGCCGGGGGGGAGATGGCTACACCTTC.

To note about this clone: Other DNA sequences in this sample translate to the same CDR3. This rearrangement joins TRBV7-9 to TRBJ1-1; D is possibly TRBD1 (5 bases). The CDR3 runs to 12 residues. Trimming removed 1 base from V and 6 bases from J, with 6 bases in between. Germline loops: CDR1 SEHNR, CDR2 FQNEAQ (reference sequence). The CDR3 protein is CASSLGGAEAFF. The CDR3 DNA is TGTGCCAGCAGCTTAGGGGGGGCTGAAGCTTTCTTT.

The table lists this clone with a few counts. This chain joins TRBV11-2 and TRBJ1-1; D may be TRBD1 (5 bases). Trimming took 1 base from V and 4 from J, leaving 10 bases between them. CDR1 and CDR2 from the germline V gene are SGHAT and FQNNGV. The CDR3 is made up of 14 amino acids. The CDR3 nucleotides are TGTGCCAGCAGCTTAGTGCCAGGGAGCACTGAAGCTTTCTTT. This encodes CASSLVPGSTEAFF.

In the case of this clone: The junction differs from germline at one of its ends, possibly a read error. V and J are TRBV6-6 and TRBJ1-2, with D tentatively TRBD1 (6 bases). The germline V gene encodes CDR1 MNHNY and CDR2 SVGAGI (reference sequence). CDR3 length equals 12 residues. CDR3 in DNA: TGTGCCAGCACCAAAGGGGGGCCCCCCCCCGCCTTC. Its translation: CASTKGGPPPAF.

The chain couples TRBV13 to TRBJ2-2; 10 nucleotides align to TRBD2. With V trimmed by 0 bases and J by 4 bases, 8 bases remained unmatched. The CDR3 is 18 residues long. Germline lookup yields CDR1 PRHDT and CDR2 FYEKMQ (reference sequence). CDR3 residues: CASSLGPASGSPTGELFF. CDR3 in DNA: TGTGCCAGCAGCTTAGGCCCGGCTAGCGGGAGCCCCACCGGGGAGCTGTTTTTT.

V is TRBV19 and J is TRBJ2-2; 11 bases match TRBD2. The CDR3 is 15 residues long. CDR1 and CDR2 (germline): LNHDA, SQIVND (reference sequence). J lost 5 bases, V lost 3 bases, and 2 bases had no gene match. In DNA, the CDR3 is TGTGCCAGTAGTATTGTAGCGGGAGGGACCGGGGAGCTGTTTTTT. It encodes CASSIVAGGTGELFF.

J is TRBJ2-3 and V is TRBV5-1; TRBD1 matches 9 bases. V was clipped by 1 base and J by 6 bases; unmatched bases: 9. Germline lookup yields CDR1 SGHRS and CDR2 YFSETQ. The CDR3 runs to 16 residues. CDR3 DNA sequence: TGCGCCAGCAGCTTGAACCCGGGACAGGGTGAGGATACGCAGTATTTT. Translated, it gives CASSLNPGQGEDTQYF.

This clone was found once. The chain uses TRBV28 and TRBJ1-2; no clear D gene. V was pared by 7 bases and J by 5 bases, with 20 bases between. Germline assignment: CDR1 MDHEN and CDR2 SYDVKM. This CDR3 has 15 amino acids. This CDR3 reads CASIPGGSPPYGYTF. CDR3 coding DNA: TGTGCCAGCATCCCGGGCGGGAGCCCTCCTTATGGCTACACCTTC.

Only one count was recorded for this clone. V is TRBV5-4 and J is TRBJ2-7; TRBD1 is a possible D gene (6 bases). Trimming took 4 bases from V and 4 from J, leaving 15 bases between them. Germline values: CDR1 SGHNT, CDR2 YYREEE (reference sequence). The CDR3 spans 14 residues. The CDR3 spells CASSPDRQRYEQYF. The CDR3 DNA reads as TGTGCCAGCAGCCCAGACAGGCAGCGGTACGAGCAGTACTTC.

This clone has only one observation. The genes are TRBV5-1 and TRBJ1-4; TRBD1 agrees at 8 bases. Germline CDR1 reads SGHRS; CDR2 reads YFSETQ. This CDR3 spans 16 amino acids. V was pared by 0 bases and J by 8 bases, with 9 bases of the junction left unmatched. The CDR3 sequence is CASSLADRAVGEKLFF. CDR3 sequence (DNA): TGCGCCAGCAGCTTGGCGGACAGGGCGGTGGGAGAAAAACTGTTTTTT.

This chain joins TRBV2 and TRBJ1-4; 11 bases agree with TRBD1. The V gene end was trimmed by 8 bases and the J gene end by 4 bases; junction bases not matched to a gene: 12. This CDR3 is built from 17 residues. Germline CDR1 and CDR2: SNHLY and FYNNEI. The CDR3: CASGNPRDRGINEKLFF. In DNA, the CDR3 is TGTGCCAGCGGAAACCCCCGGGACAGGGGGATTAATGAAAAACTGTTTTTT.

The CDR3: CASSLVGLPGSEQFF. CDR3 coding DNA: TGTGCCAGCAGCTTAGTAGGACTTCCGGGCAGTGAGCAGTTCTTC. V gene TRBV7-6 combines with J gene TRBJ2-1, with D possibly TRBD2 on 5 matching bases. V shed 1 base and J shed 9 bases, with 16 bases lying between them. The CDR3 covers 15 residues. Germline CDR1 SGHVS, CDR2 FNYEAQ.

About this clone: Other nucleotide sequences from this sample produce the same CDR3. The genes are TRBV2 and TRBJ2-6; no firm D call. Trimming took 1 base from V and 1 from J, leaving 5 bases between them. In germline, CDR1 is SNHLY, CDR2 FYNNEI. The length of the CDR3 is 15 residues. CDR3 residues: CASSEEGSGANVLTF. The CDR3 DNA reads TGTGCCAGCAGTGAAGAAGGGTCTGGGGCCAACGTCCTGACTTTC.

Remarks on this clone: The identical CDR3 is also encoded by other nucleotide sequences in the sample. The genes are TRBV7-2 and TRBJ1-3; no definite D call. Trimming shortened V by 6 bases and J by 4 bases, and 7 bases separated the two germline ends. The CDR3 spans 12 residues. Looked up from germline, CDR1 is SGHTA and CDR2 is FQGNSA. The CDR3 bases are TGTGCCAGCAGTCGAACAGGAAACACCATATATTTT. This codes for CASSRTGNTIYF.